The following is a TCR beta chain sequence with its context. Its antigen is unidentified. This sample is drawn from a study of beta chain features in type 1 diabetes. At the level of the study: Cell yields, age and gender were similar between patients and healthy donors.

Study-wide points: Shortening of TCRB CDR3s, moderate but significant, appeared in all four CD4+ subsets of Type 1 diabetes patients. The VDJ junctions of type 1 diabetes patients carried fewer insertions and more deletions. In comparison with healthy donors, patients had naive, central memory and Treg TCRB repertoires that appeared more similar.

Every bit of the isolated RNA underwent reverse transcription, so sequencing read expressed TCRB transcripts. Assay: immunoSEQ multiplex PCR; the TCRdb copy retains only in-frame clones and omits some. Of about 650,000 clones listed, 9.5% to 15% are singletons. The CDR3 runs 17 residues. The germline V gene encodes CDR1 SGHTA and CDR2 FQGTGA. Trimming took 6 bases from V and 0 from J; bases not matched to a gene: 9. The genes are TRBV7-3 and TRBJ1-3, with TRBD1 matching 9 bases. The sequence came from a man in his thirties or forties with type 1 diabetes. The source material was naive CD4+ T cells from blood. CDR3: CASSEQGALSSGNTIYF. CDR3 coding DNA: TGTGCCAGCAGTGAACAGGGGGCCCTATCCTCTGGAAACACCATATATTTT.